A single sample gave rise to the 2 T cell receptor beta chains below, sequenced in a study of CD8+ T cells in alopecia areata. Reverse transcribed after extraction, RNA yielded cDNA as the sequencing template. Profiled with immunoSEQ multiplex PCR; TCRdb holds only in-frame clones, not every one. The sample shows around 250,000 clones, less than 80% of them seen only once. This specimen consisted of CD4+ T cells sorted from blood, obtained at week 0. The receptors derive from a human donor with alopecia areata.

The rearrangement joins TRBV11-2 to TRBJ1-2; 7 bases agree with TRBD1. Unmatched junction bases numbered 10, after V lost 4 bases and J lost 8 bases. The CDR3 loop spans 14 amino acids. Germline CDR1 SGHAT, CDR2 FQNNGV. CDR3: CASSSPRQGFGYTF. In nucleotides, the CDR3 is TGTGCCAGCAGCTCCCCTCGACAGGGATTCGGCTACACCTTC.

This clone was counted a few times. This chain connects TRBV29-1 to TRBJ1-1; TRBD1 agrees at 7 bases. Per the germline V gene, CDR1 is SQVTM and CDR2 is ANQGSEA. The CDR3 length is 13 residues. Unmatched junction bases numbered 2, after V lost 2 bases and J lost 2 bases. CDR3 sequence: CSVETGVNTEAFF. CDR3 sequence (DNA): TGCAGCGTTGAAACAGGGGTCAACACTGAAGCTTTCTTT.